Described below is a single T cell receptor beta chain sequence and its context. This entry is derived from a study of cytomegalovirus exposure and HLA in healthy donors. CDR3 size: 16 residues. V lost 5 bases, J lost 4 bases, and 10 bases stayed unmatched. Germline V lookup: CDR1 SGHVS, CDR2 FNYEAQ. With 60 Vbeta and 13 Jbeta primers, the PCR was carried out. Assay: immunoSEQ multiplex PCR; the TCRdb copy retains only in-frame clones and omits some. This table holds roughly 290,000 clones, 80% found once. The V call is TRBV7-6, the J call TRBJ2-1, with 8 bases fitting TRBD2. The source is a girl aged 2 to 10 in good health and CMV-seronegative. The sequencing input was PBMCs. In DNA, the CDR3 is TGTGCCAGCAGCCCCCGTATCGCGGGGGGTTACAATGAGCAGTTCTTC. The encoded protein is CASSPRIAGGYNEQFF.